The next 9 T cell receptor beta chains were all read from a single sample in a study of T cell responses to AZD1222 COVID-19 vaccine. The method was immunoSEQ multiplex PCR; TCRdb's version includes in-frame clones alone and lacks a portion of them. This table has 140,000 or so clones, 75% to 90% appearing once. This specimen was peripheral blood, taken on day 0 of AZD1222 vaccination. All receptors derive from an adult in good health.

The V and J genes are TRBV6-5 and TRBJ2-5; D possibly corresponds to TRBD2 (5 bases). The germline V gene encodes CDR1 MNHEY and CDR2 SVGAGI. The CDR3 length is 13 residues. V dropped 6 bases and J dropped 3 bases, with 11 bases sitting between them. The CDR3 DNA reads as TGTGCCAGCAGGCCTACTAGGGAAGAGACCCAGTACTTC. As protein: CASRPTREETQYF.

This clone turned up a few times. This chain links TRBV28 with TRBJ1-4, with 7 nucleotides matching TRBD1. Germline V gives CDR1 MDHEN, CDR2 SYDVKM. The CDR3 length is 15 residues. Trimming removed 8 bases from V and 0 bases from J; junction bases left unmatched: 6. CDR3 sequence reads: CASFTGAATNEKLFF. The CDR3 bases are TGTGCCAGCTTTACAGGGGCCGCAACTAATGAAAAACTGTTTTTT.

V gene TRBV7-9 combines with J gene TRBJ2-1; 9 positions agree with TRBD1. Germline V gives CDR1 SEHNR, CDR2 FQNEAQ (reference sequence). J gave up 3 bases and V 5 bases, and 8 bases lay outside the gene matches. CDR3 length equals 16 residues. Here the CDR3 reads CASSPGTGPFYNEQFF. CDR3 bases: TGTGCCAGCAGCCCGGGGACAGGGCCTTTCTACAATGAGCAGTTCTTC.

The rearrangement uses TRBV30 and TRBJ1-2, with 9 bases that match TRBD1. CDR3 length equals 13 residues. The V gene's germline CDR1 is GTSNPN and CDR2 SVGIG (reference sequence). V dropped 2 bases and J dropped 8; count of bases not matched to a gene: 6. CDR3: CAWSRGQGYGYTF. The CDR3, as DNA: TGTGCCTGGAGTCGGGGACAGGGCTACGGCTACACCTTC.

This chain connects TRBV5-1 to TRBJ2-7; 7 nucleotides match TRBD1. The CDR3 extends over 13 amino acids. With V trimmed by 3 bases and J by 5 bases, 5 bases remained unmatched. Per the germline V gene, CDR1 is SGHRS and CDR2 is YFSETQ. Here the CDR3 reads CASSSQGINEQYF. The CDR3 coding sequence is TGCGCCAGCAGCTCACAGGGGATCAACGAGCAGTACTTC. Full variable domain (rest looked up from reference TRBV5-1 and TRBJ2-7): KAGVTQTPRYLIKTRGQQVTLSCSPISGHRSVSWYQQTPGQGLQFLFEYFSETQRNKGNFPGRFSGRQFSNSRSEMNVSTLELGDSALYLCASSSQGINEQYFGPGTRLTVT.

CDR3 DNA sequence: TGCGCCAGCAGCGGAAATGGACCCACTGATACGCAGTATTTT. Its translation: CASSGNGPTDTQYF. The chain employs TRBV5-1 and TRBJ2-3; unclear D gene. V shed 4 bases and J shed 6 bases, with 15 bases lying between them. From germline, CDR1 is SGHRS and CDR2 YFSETQ. The CDR3 loop spans 14 amino acids.

The chain joins TRBV7-9 to TRBJ1-1, with TRBD1 identical over 8 bases. V was pared by 8 bases and J by 2 bases, with 16 bases of the junction left unmatched. Germline V gene sequence: CDR1 SEHNR, CDR2 FQNEAQ (reference sequence). This CDR3 is built from 17 residues. For the CDR3, the DNA is TGTGCCAGCGGCAACGGGGCCAGGGGGCTCGTTAACACTGAAGCTTTCTTT. Residues: CASGNGARGLVNTEAFF.

The chain links TRBV7-2 to TRBJ1-2; the D is unclear. The CDR3 is made up of 12 amino acids. Trimming took 5 bases from V and 8 from J, leaving 12 bases between them. Germline V CDR1 and CDR2: SGHTA, FQGNSA. Here the CDR3 reads CASSPRLEGYTF. The CDR3, as DNA: TGTGCCAGCAGCCCCCGGCTGGAAGGCTACACCTTC.

CDR3 bases: TGCAGTGCTCTCGGATTGTACGAGCAGTACTTC. Residues: CSALGLYEQYF. The chain joins TRBV20-1 to TRBJ2-7; no reliable D call. V was pared by 5 bases and J by 4 bases, with 9 bases between. The CDR3 totals 11 residues. Germline-derived CDR1 and CDR2 are DFQATT and SNEGSKA (reference sequence).